This T cell receptor (beta chain) is drawn from a study of blood T cells in healthy people across ages. This clonotype was recorded at least ten times. The CDR3 has 15 residues. After removal of 3 bases from V and 6 bases from J, the junction contained 4 bases not matched to a gene. Germline CDR1 and CDR2: LGHDT and YNNKEL (reference sequence). A second PCR of roughly 6 to 12 cycles used a sample-barcoded 5' primer and a J-beta primer mix. TCRdb re-called the 5' RACE reads with MiXCR, one entry per CDR3 protein. This sample yields some 790,000 distinct CDR3 sequences, of which about 30% are seen a single time; roughly a sixth belongs to the top ten.

Sequencing was done on a sample of blood. The rearrangement uses TRBV3-1 and TRBJ1-6, with 8 bases that match TRBD1. The receptor's source is a woman of 80 years or more in good health. In DNA form, the CDR3 reads TGTGCCAGCAGCCATCTAGGACAGGGTAATTCACCCCTCCACTTT. This gives the protein CASSHLGQGNSPLHF.